This paragraph reports one TCR beta chain. The antigen remains unidentified. This entry comes from a study of T cell repertoires and Cas9 in healthy adults. The wider study: Characterization of SpCas9-reactive CD4 and CD8 T cells covered multi-effector potency, cytotoxicity and lineage.

TCRdb keeps only in-frame clones here, not all; method: immunoSEQ multiplex PCR. Of tens of thousands of clones in the sample, 92% are singletons; the top ten hold more than 0.7%. Findings and caveats of the study: SpCas9-reactive regulatory T cells reportedly mitigated SpCas9-reactive effector T cells in vitro.

This CDR3 spans 15 amino acids. The TCR originated in a human donor in good health. The chain employs TRBV21-1 and TRBJ2-7; TRBD1 was called by the table and not checked on the DNA. TRBV21-1 is noted as a pseudogene. The sequenced material came from CD4+ effector T cells (CD127+, CD25-, CD137-, CD154-) from PBMCs; culture status not recorded. The CDR3: CASSNTGGNIYEQYV. The CDR3 nucleotides read TGTGCCAGCAGCAACACAGGGGGGAATATCTACGAGCAGTACGTC.